These 27 T cell receptor beta chains were all obtained from the same sample, sequenced in a study of shared clonotypes between healthy human individuals. Generated by immunoSEQ multiplex PCR, the TCRdb table keeps only in-frame clones and is missing some. The sample yields approximately 2,000,000 clones, 85% to 95% seen once. Sequenced: naive CD4+ T cells from PBMCs. Subset here: CD45RA+ positively selected. Receptors originate from a man aged 18 to 29 in good health. Some clones in this sample may be carry-over from other donors' samples.

Of note for this clone: The sample carries other DNA sequences with the same CDR3. This chain connects TRBV5-5 to TRBJ2-1; 8 nucleotides align to TRBD1. The CDR3 runs to 15 residues. Germline loops: CDR1 SGHKS, CDR2 YYEKEE (reference sequence). V lost 0 bases to trimming and J lost 4 bases; unmatched junction nucleotides: 3. As DNA, the CDR3 is TGTGCCAGCAGCTTGGCGGGACAGGTATACAATGAGCAGTTCTTC. Protein: CASSLAGQVYNEQFF.

V usage is TRBV5-4 and J usage is TRBJ1-2; D ambiguous. Deletions cut 0 bases from V and 4 bases from J, with 13 bases between. CDR3 length: 15 amino acids. CDR1 SGHNT and CDR2 YYREEE come from the germline V gene (reference sequence). The CDR3 protein is CASSLGEKRPYGYTF. DNA of the CDR3: TGTGCCAGCAGCTTGGGTGAGAAAAGGCCCTATGGCTACACCTTC.

The J gene is TRBJ2-4, the V gene TRBV12-5; D not resolved. The CDR3 has 14 residues. The V end was cut by 7 bases, the J end by 3 bases, with 13 bases between. The V gene's germline CDR1 is LGHNT and CDR2 FRNRAP. The CDR3 here is CASAPLRNKNIQYF. The CDR3 nucleotides are TGTGCTAGTGCCCCCCTGCGGAACAAAAACATTCAGTACTTC.

As concerns this clone: The identical CDR3 is also encoded by other nucleotide sequences in the sample. The genes are TRBV18 and TRBJ2-3; D remains ambiguous. CDR3 size: 11 residues. V was shortened by 6 bases and J by 5 bases, with 6 bases between the two germline ends. CDR1 is KGHSH and CDR2 is LQKENI in the germline V gene. CDR3 in amino acids: CASSPGDTQYF. In DNA form, the CDR3 reads TGTGCCAGCTCCCCAGGAGATACGCAGTATTTT.

This chain links TRBV4-1 with TRBJ2-3; D is unclear. Trimming stripped 2 bases from V and 6 bases from J, with 6 bases between. Germline V gene lookup returns CDR1 MGHRA and CDR2 YSYEKL. The CDR3 is 12 residues long. CDR3 DNA sequence: TGCGCCAGCAGCCAAACGGTGGATACGCAGTATTTT. It yields the protein CASSQTVDTQYF.

The chain uses TRBV5-1 and TRBJ1-3; D uncertain. Germline lookup yields CDR1 SGHRS and CDR2 YFSETQ. The CDR3 has 14 residues. V dropped 4 bases and J dropped 2 bases, with 10 bases sitting between them. The CDR3: CASSPGGAGNTIYF. The DNA of the CDR3 is TGCGCCAGCAGCCCGGGCGGGGCTGGAAACACCATATATTTT.

As DNA, the CDR3 is TGTGCCAGCAGCTCCCGTACGGGACTCAACGACGAGCAGTACTTC. This sequence encodes CASSSRTGLNDEQYF. This chain links TRBV9 with TRBJ2-7; possibly TRBD2 for D (6 bases). Germline values: CDR1 SGDLS, CDR2 YYNGEE. V lost 4 bases and J 5 bases, leaving 19 bases between the germline ends. The CDR3 contains 15 residues.

The chain combines TRBV6-1 with TRBJ1-2; no reliable D call. This CDR3 comprises 14 residues. Trimming left V 10 bases short and J 6 bases short, with 21 bases between. Germline V gene sequence: CDR1 MNHNS, CDR2 SASEGT. In DNA, the CDR3 is TGTGCCACCACGATTGGCAGTACGCGGGATGGCTACACCTTC. Translated, it gives CATTIGSTRDGYTF.

The chain uses TRBV19 and TRBJ2-2; D is tentatively TRBD1 or TRBD2 (5 bases each). V lost 3 bases, J lost 9 bases, and 14 bases lay in between. CDR1 and CDR2 (germline): LNHDA, SQIVND (reference sequence). The CDR3 length is 14 residues. CDR3 coding DNA: TGTGCCAGTAGTATTATGGGGGTGGAAAGGGAGCTGTTTTTT. This gives the protein CASSIMGVERELFF.

The CDR3 is CASNLAGYASSYNEQFF. In nucleotides, the CDR3 is TGTGCCAGCAACTTAGCGGGCTACGCGAGCTCCTACAATGAGCAGTTCTTC. The chain is built from TRBV28 and TRBJ2-1, with 7 nucleotides matching TRBD2. The V gene's germline CDR1 is MDHEN and CDR2 SYDVKM. This CDR3 is built from 17 residues. The V and J ends lost 7 bases and 0 bases, in that order; junction bases with no gene match: 12.

V usage is TRBV30 and J usage is TRBJ1-1; D is uncertain. Germline assignment: CDR1 GTSNPN and CDR2 SVGIG (reference sequence). The CDR3 extends over 16 amino acids. V shed 2 bases and J shed 0 bases, with 16 bases lying between them. CDR3 DNA: TGTGCCTGGAGTCGCCTAGTAGGGAGGGTGAACACTGAAGCTTTCTTT. Translating gives CAWSRLVGRVNTEAFF.

The V and J genes are TRBV28 and TRBJ1-1, with D unresolved. This CDR3 is 12 amino acids long. The ends were cut back, 6 bases at V and 0 bases at J, with 5 bases in the middle. The germline V gene has CDR1 MDHEN and CDR2 SYDVKM. The CDR3 DNA reads TGTGCCAGCAGGCAGGTGAACACTGAAGCTTTCTTT. Translation: CASRQVNTEAFF.

The rearrangement links TRBV5-1 to TRBJ2-1; D assignment may be TRBD1 or TRBD2 (5 bases each). The V end lost 3 bases, the J end lost 4 bases, and 23 bases lay between the germline ends. Germline assignment: CDR1 SGHRS and CDR2 YFSETQ. This CDR3 has 18 residues. CDR3 nucleotides: TGCGCCAGCAGCTCATTCCCCTTAAGGGACCGAAGATACAATGAGCAGTTCTTC. Its protein is CASSSFPLRDRRYNEQFF.

About this clone itself: This specimen includes other DNA sequences encoding the same CDR3. The rearrangement uses TRBV5-1 and TRBJ2-7; 10 nucleotides agree with TRBD1. V trimming: 4 bases; J trimming: 1 base; junction bases outside the gene matches: 5. Germline CDR1 SGHRS, CDR2 YFSETQ. This CDR3 is 15 amino acids long. The CDR3: CASSPGQGGSYEQYF. CDR3 DNA: TGCGCCAGCAGCCCCGGACAGGGGGGATCCTACGAGCAGTACTTC.

Concerning this clone: The same CDR3 is also encoded by other DNA sequences in this sample. V gene TRBV27 combines with J gene TRBJ2-7; 9 nucleotides match TRBD1. The CDR3 length is 14 residues. V trimming: 5 bases; J trimming: 2 bases; junction bases outside the gene matches: 4. Per the germline V gene, CDR1 is MNHEY and CDR2 is SMNVEV (reference sequence). The CDR3 loop is CASSLRQGAYEQYF. DNA of the CDR3: TGTGCCAGCAGTCTCCGACAGGGGGCCTACGAGCAGTACTTC.

V is TRBV5-1 and J is TRBJ1-1; D remains ambiguous. CDR1 is SGHRS, CDR2 YFSETQ, per germline. V shed 0 bases and J shed 1 base, with 10 bases lying between them. The CDR3 has 15 residues. The chain's CDR3 is CASSLVSRQNTEAFF. CDR3 nucleotide sequence: TGCGCCAGCAGCTTGGTCTCCCGACAGAACACTGAAGCTTTCTTT.

V usage is TRBV11-2 and J usage is TRBJ1-1, with a possible D match to TRBD1 (5 bases). V shed 6 bases and J shed 1 base, with 12 bases lying between them. This CDR3 is built from 14 residues. Germline values: CDR1 SGHAT, CDR2 FQNNGV. In DNA form, the CDR3 reads TGTGCCAGCAGAATGGAGGGGAGGAACACTGAAGCTTTCTTT. It is translated as CASRMEGRNTEAFF.

The chain links TRBV10-2 to TRBJ1-2; 7 nucleotides align to TRBD1. The germline gives CDR1 WSHSY, CDR2 SAAADI. After removal of 2 bases from V and 8 bases from J, the junction contained 8 bases not matched to a gene. The CDR3 covers 14 residues. The CDR3 DNA follows: TGCGCCAGCAGTGAGGATTTGGGACAGCGAGGCTACACCTTC. Protein sequence: CASSEDLGQRGYTF.

This CDR3 reads CASSPPPGRGYIQYF. DNA of the CDR3: TGTGCCAGCAGTCCGCCCCCTGGGCGTGGGTACATTCAGTACTTC. The chain recombines TRBV28 with TRBJ2-4, with D unresolved. CDR3 length: 15 amino acids. CDR1 and CDR2 (germline): MDHEN, SYDVKM. Trimming stripped 5 bases from V and 8 bases from J, with 19 bases between.

This clone is a singleton in its sample. This same CDR3 is encoded by further DNA sequences in the sample. The CDR3 bases are TGTGCCAGCAGCGTAGTCAGAAGCTCTGGGGCCAACGTCCTGACTTTC. Translation: CASSVVRSSGANVLTF. The chain uses TRBV9 and TRBJ2-6; D gene unclear. The CDR3 sequence is 16 residues long. Germline lookup yields CDR1 SGDLS and CDR2 YYNGEE. V shed 0 bases and J shed 0 bases, with 7 bases lying between them.

The rearrangement uses TRBV5-4 and TRBJ2-7; 10 positions agree with TRBD1. From germline, CDR1 is SGHNT and CDR2 YYREEE (reference sequence). There are 16 residues in the CDR3. With V trimmed by 4 bases and J by 4 bases, 11 bases remained unmatched. The CDR3 DNA reads as TGTGCCAGCAGCCAAAAGAGGACAGGGGGAGGGTACGAGCAGTACTTC. Translated, it gives CASSQKRTGGGYEQYF.

The chain carries TRBV6-6 and TRBJ2-1; D gene uncertain. With 6 bases removed from V and 2 bases from J, the gap between germline ends came to 11 bases. CDR1 MNHNY and CDR2 SVGAGI come from the germline V gene (reference sequence). The CDR3 extends over 14 amino acids. The DNA of the CDR3 is TGTGCCAGCAGCTGGGCCAGCACCTACAATGAGCAGTTCTTC. Protein sequence: CASSWASTYNEQFF.

This clone was recorded only once. This chain joins TRBV15 and TRBJ1-4; TRBD1 is a possible D gene (6 bases). V gave up 1 base and J gave up 0 bases, with 9 bases separating them. Germline lookup yields CDR1 LNHNV and CDR2 YYDKDF (reference sequence). The CDR3 totals 16 residues. CDR3 region: CATSRAQGPTNEKLFF. In DNA, the CDR3 is TGTGCCACCAGCAGAGCACAGGGCCCAACTAATGAAAAACTGTTTTTT.

This chain joins TRBV28 and TRBJ1-2, with D possibly matching TRBD1 (6 bases). This CDR3 comprises 15 residues. Germline values: CDR1 MDHEN, CDR2 SYDVKM. Trimming took 2 bases from V and 4 from J, leaving 14 bases between them. The CDR3 bases are TGTGCCAGCAGTTTAGGGGGCGCTAAGAGCTATGGCTACACCTTC. Its translation: CASSLGGAKSYGYTF.

This rearrangement joins TRBV18 to TRBJ1-1; the match to TRBD1 covers 7 bases. J gave up 0 bases and V 3 bases, and 10 bases lay outside the gene matches. The CDR3 totals 17 residues. Germline loops: CDR1 KGHSH, CDR2 LQKENI. As DNA, the CDR3 is TGTGCCAGCTCACCGCCGAGGGACAGACCCATGAACACTGAAGCTTTCTTT. Its translation: CASSPPRDRPMNTEAFF.

This sequence joins TRBV5-1 and TRBJ2-7; D might be TRBD1 or TRBD2, each matching 7 bases. Germline V gene data show CDR1 as SGHRS and CDR2 as YFSETQ. V dropped 1 base and J dropped 3 bases, with 17 bases sitting between them. CDR3 length equals 16 residues. CDR3: CASSLSGEGGLYEQYF. The CDR3 nucleotides are TGCGCCAGCAGCTTGAGCGGGGAAGGGGGCCTCTACGAGCAGTACTTC. The full variable domain, with the rest looked up from reference TRBV5-1 and TRBJ2-7, is KAGVTQTPRYLIKTRGQQVTLSCSPISGHRSVSWYQQTPGQGLQFLFEYFSETQRNKGNFPGRFSGRQFSNSRSEMNVSTLELGDSALYLCASSLSGEGGLYEQYFGPGTRLTVT.

The V gene is TRBV7-9, the J gene TRBJ1-1; 9 bases are a match to TRBD1. Germline V gene lookup returns CDR1 SEHNR and CDR2 FQNEAQ (reference sequence). Unmatched junction bases numbered 10, after V lost 5 bases and J lost 3 bases. The CDR3 is 16 amino acids. The CDR3, as DNA: TGTGCCAGCAGCCGGGACAGGGCCCTTACCTACACTGAAGCTTTCTTT. It yields the protein CASSRDRALTYTEAFF. Filled out from reference TRBV7-9 and TRBJ1-1, the complete variable domain reads DTGVSQNPRHKITKRGQNVTFRCDPISEHNRLYWYRQTLGQGPEFLTYFQNEAQLEKSRLLSDRFSAERPKGSFSTLEIQRTEQGDSAMYLCASSRDRALTYTEAFFGQGTRLTVV.